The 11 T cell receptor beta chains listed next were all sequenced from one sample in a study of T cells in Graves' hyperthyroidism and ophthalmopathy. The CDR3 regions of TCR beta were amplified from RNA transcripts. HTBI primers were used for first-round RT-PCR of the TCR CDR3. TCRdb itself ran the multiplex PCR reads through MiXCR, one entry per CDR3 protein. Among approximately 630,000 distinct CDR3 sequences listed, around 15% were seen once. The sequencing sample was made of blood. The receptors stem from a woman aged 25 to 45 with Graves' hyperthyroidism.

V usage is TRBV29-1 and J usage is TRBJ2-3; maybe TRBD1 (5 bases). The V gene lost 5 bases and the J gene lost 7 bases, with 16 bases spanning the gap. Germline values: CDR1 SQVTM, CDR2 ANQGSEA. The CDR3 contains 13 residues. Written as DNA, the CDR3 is TGCAGCGTTAAATGGACACCCTATTATACGCAGTATTTT. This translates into CSVKWTPYYTQYF.

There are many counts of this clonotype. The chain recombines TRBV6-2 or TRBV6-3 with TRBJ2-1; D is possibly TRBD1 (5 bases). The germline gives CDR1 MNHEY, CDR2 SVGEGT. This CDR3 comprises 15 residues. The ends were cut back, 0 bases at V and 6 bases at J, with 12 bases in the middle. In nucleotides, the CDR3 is TGTGCCAGCAGTTACTCGAGCCAGGGAAGCAATGAGCAGTTCTTC. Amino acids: CASSYSSQGSNEQFF.

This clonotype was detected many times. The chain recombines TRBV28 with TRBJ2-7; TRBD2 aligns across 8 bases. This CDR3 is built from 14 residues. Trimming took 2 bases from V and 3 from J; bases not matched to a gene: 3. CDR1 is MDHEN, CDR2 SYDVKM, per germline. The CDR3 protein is CASSLIAGGYEQYF. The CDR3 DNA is TGTGCCAGCAGTTTAATTGCGGGAGGCTACGAGCAGTACTTC.

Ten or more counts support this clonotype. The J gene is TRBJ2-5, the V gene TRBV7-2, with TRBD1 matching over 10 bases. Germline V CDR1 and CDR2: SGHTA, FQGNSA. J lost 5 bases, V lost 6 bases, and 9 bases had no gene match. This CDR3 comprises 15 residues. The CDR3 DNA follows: TGTGCCAGCAGTTCCAGGGACAGGGGTTTTGAGACCCAGTACTTC. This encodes CASSSRDRGFETQYF.

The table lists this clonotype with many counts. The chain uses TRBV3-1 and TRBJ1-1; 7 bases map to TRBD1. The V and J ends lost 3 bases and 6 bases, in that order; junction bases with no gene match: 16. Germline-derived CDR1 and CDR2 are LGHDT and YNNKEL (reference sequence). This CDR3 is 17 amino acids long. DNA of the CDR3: TGTGCCAGCAGCCAGGACGACAGGGTAGGCGGTGTCGCTGAAGCTTTCTTT. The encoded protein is CASSQDDRVGGVAEAFF.

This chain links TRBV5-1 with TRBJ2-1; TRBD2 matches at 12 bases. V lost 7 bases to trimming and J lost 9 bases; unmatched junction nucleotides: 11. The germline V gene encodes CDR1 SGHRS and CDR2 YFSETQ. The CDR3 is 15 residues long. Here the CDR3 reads CASGWTSGNIVEQFF. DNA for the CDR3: TGCGCCAGCGGGTGGACTAGCGGGAATATTGTTGAGCAGTTCTTC.

CDR3 region: CASSYYGVTDTQYF. The CDR3 DNA is TGTGCCAGCAGTTACTATGGGGTCACAGATACGCAGTATTTT. The chain carries TRBV6-5 and TRBJ2-3, with unresolved D. The ends were cut back, 1 base at V and 2 bases at J, with 7 bases in the middle. The V gene's germline CDR1 is MNHEY and CDR2 SVGAGI. The CDR3 spans 14 residues.

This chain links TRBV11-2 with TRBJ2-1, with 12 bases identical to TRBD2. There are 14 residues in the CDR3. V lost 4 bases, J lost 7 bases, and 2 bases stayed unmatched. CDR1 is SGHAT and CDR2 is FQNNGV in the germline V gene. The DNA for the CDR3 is TGTGCCAGCAGCTGGACTAGCGGGATGAATGAGCAGTTCTTC. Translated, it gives CASSWTSGMNEQFF.

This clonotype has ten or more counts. CDR3 nucleotide sequence: TGTGCCAGCTCACCCCTAGAGCCCCTGGGTGAGCAGTTCTTC. Translating gives CASSPLEPLGEQFF. The rearrangement joins TRBV18 to TRBJ2-1, with D hard to call. This CDR3 is 14 amino acids long. CDR1 KGHSH and CDR2 LQKENI come from the germline V gene. V lost 3 bases, J lost 9 bases, and 15 bases lay in between.

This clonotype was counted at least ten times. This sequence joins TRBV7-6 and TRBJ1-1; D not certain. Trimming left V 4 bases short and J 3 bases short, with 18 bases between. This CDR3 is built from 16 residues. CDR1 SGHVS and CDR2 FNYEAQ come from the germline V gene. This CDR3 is CASSYVFQEEYTEAFF. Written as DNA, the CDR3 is TGTGCCAGCAGCTACGTTTTCCAGGAAGAATACACTGAAGCTTTCTTT.

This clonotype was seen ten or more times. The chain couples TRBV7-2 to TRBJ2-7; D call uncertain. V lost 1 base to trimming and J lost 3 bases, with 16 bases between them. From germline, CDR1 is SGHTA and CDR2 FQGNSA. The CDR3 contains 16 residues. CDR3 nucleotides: TGTGCCAGCAGCTTAGGATCCCAGGCGGCGCTCTACGAGCAGTACTTC. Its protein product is CASSLGSQAALYEQYF.